Below are 8 T cell receptor beta chains sequenced from a single sample in a study of blood T cells in healthy people across ages. Primers used in a second PCR of about 7 to 12 cycles were a sample-barcoded 5' primer and a J-beta primer mix. MiXCR was run by TCRdb on the 5' RACE reads, yielding one entry per CDR3 protein. This table holds over a million distinct CDR3 sequences, around 43% found once. Sequences were obtained from blood. The receptors here all came from a woman in her sixties in good health.

The chain recombines TRBV12-3 or TRBV12-4 with TRBJ1-1; TRBD1 might be the D (5 bases). The ends were cut back, 4 bases at V and 3 bases at J, with 9 bases in the middle. The CDR3 loop spans 13 amino acids. CDR3 nucleotides: TGTGCCAGCAGTTGGGGCCCTGACACTGAAGCTTTCTTT. It yields the protein CASSWGPDTEAFF.

The chain carries TRBV6-6 and TRBJ2-7, with no clear D. Germline CDR1 and CDR2: MNHNY and SVGAGI (reference sequence). This CDR3 contains 13 residues. V lost 4 bases to trimming and J lost 2 bases, with 9 bases between them. CDR3 nucleotides: TGTGCCAGCAGTTGGCAGGCTCCCTACGAGCAGTACTTC. Translating gives CASSWQAPYEQYF.

This chain links TRBV12-3 or TRBV12-4 with TRBJ2-5; possibly TRBD2 for D (6 bases). The V end was cut by 8 bases, the J end by 12 bases, with 22 bases between. The CDR3 runs 13 residues. The CDR3: CASSNGGSYEEYF. CDR3 DNA sequence: TGTGCCAGCTCCAACGGGGGATCCTACGAGGAGTACTTC.

The rearrangement joins TRBV12-3 or TRBV12-4 to TRBJ2-1, with D possibly being TRBD2 (6 bases). V lost 9 bases and J 2 bases, leaving 11 bases between the germline ends. The CDR3 is 13 amino acids. The CDR3 DNA reads as TGTGCCAGTAAGCCGGGAGCCTACAATGAGCAGTTCTTC. Translating gives CASKPGAYNEQFF.

CDR3 sequence reads: CASSQFEAQYQETQYF. The CDR3 DNA reads as TGTGCCAGCAGCCAATTCGAGGCACAGTACCAAGAGACCCAGTACTTC. V and J are TRBV3-1 and TRBJ2-5; D remains unclear. Trimming removed 2 bases from V and 0 bases from J, with 13 bases in between. Germline loops: CDR1 LGHDT, CDR2 YNNKEL (reference sequence). The CDR3 sequence is 16 residues long.

This clonotype was observed a handful of times. The V gene is TRBV20-1, the J gene TRBJ2-7, with a weak D call TRBD1 (5 bases). V lost 6 bases to trimming and J lost 2 bases, with 11 bases between them. The CDR3 has 12 residues. The germline CDR1 and CDR2 sequences are DFQATT and SNEGSKA (reference sequence). The CDR3 loop is CSAQTDAYEQYF. CDR3 DNA: TGCAGTGCCCAGACAGATGCCTACGAGCAGTACTTC.

The chain joins TRBV20-1 to TRBJ2-7, with 9 bases lining up with TRBD2. The J call may be in error: the DNA end matches TRBJ2-5 better. Germline lookup yields CDR1 DFQATT and CDR2 SNEGSKA (reference sequence). This CDR3 region has 13 residues. The CDR3 nucleotides read TGCAGTGCTAGTAGCGGGAGATGGGAGACCCAGTACTTC. Residues: CSASSGRWETQYF.

This chain connects TRBV28 to TRBJ2-1; tentatively, D is TRBD1 (7 bases). Germline V gene sequence: CDR1 MDHEN, CDR2 SYDVKM. The germline V and J ends were trimmed by 5 bases and 0 bases, with 23 bases remaining between them. CDR3 length: 19 amino acids. CDR3: CASSPPFGRGAGSYNEQFF. Here the CDR3 DNA reads TGTGCCAGCAGTCCCCCCTTCGGCAGGGGGGCAGGCTCCTACAATGAGCAGTTCTTC.